This TCR beta chain was captured in a study of T cell responses to AZD1222 COVID-19 vaccine. About the research overall: Timing groups of about 4 and about 12 weeks for second doses were pooled. Study observations and caveats: Sampling captured repertoires only after the peak T cell response. After two AZD1222 doses, spike-specific TCR breadth and depth rose versus day 0. White British donors predominated, females outnumbered males, and clonal diversity was possibly underestimated.

The protocol was immunoSEQ multiplex PCR, while the TCRdb copy is restricted to in-frame clones and leaves out a portion. The profile shows 140,000 to 150,000 clones, 88% of them singletons. Points on this clone: Its target is not known.

Trimming stripped 2 bases from V and 0 bases from J, with 10 bases between. Germline CDR1 SGHAT, CDR2 FQNNGV. This CDR3 region has 15 residues. This material consisted of peripheral blood, taken on day 0 of AZD1222 vaccination. The chain has TRBV11-2 and TRBJ1-1, with D uncertain. This clonotype was sampled from an adult in good health. The CDR3: CASSLNRILNTEAFF. The CDR3, as DNA: TGTGCCAGCAGCTTAAATCGGATCCTGAACACTGAAGCTTTCTTT.